The next 30 T cell receptor beta chains were all read from a single sample in a study of T cell changes during pregnancy in multiple sclerosis (dated by TCRdb to between 2017 and 2020). The library was made by the immunoSEQ multiplex PCR assay. TCRdb holds this immuneACCESS table with in-frame rearrangements only. Some clones are missing; in checked studies, unresolved V genes explain under half, and the rest has no known cause. In this sample the table shows roughly 80,000 clones, about 90% of which occur a single time. Of the sample, less than 3% is held by the ten largest clones. The input for sequencing was peripheral blood, taken before pregnancy. The source is a female donor with multiple sclerosis, enrolled in a pregnancy study.

This sequence joins TRBV5-1 and TRBJ1-2; D not resolved. V was clipped by 1 base and J by 4 bases, with 11 bases between them. In germline, CDR1 is SGHRS, CDR2 YFSETQ. The CDR3 is 14 residues long. CDR3 in amino acids: CASSLQPLLYGYTF. CDR3 coding DNA: TGCGCCAGCAGCTTGCAACCCCTACTCTATGGCTACACCTTC.

V gene TRBV7-9 combines with J gene TRBJ2-7, with D perhaps matching TRBD1 (5 bases). The CDR3 is 15 amino acids. V lost 5 bases and J 2 bases, leaving 16 bases between the germline ends. Germline CDR1 reads SEHNR; CDR2 reads FQNEAQ (reference sequence). The CDR3 nucleotides read TGTGCCAGCAGCCGCCAGGGATCAATTCCCTACGAGCAGTACTTC. It encodes CASSRQGSIPYEQYF.

Comment on this clone: A junction boundary mismatches the germline segment, possibly from a read error. The rearrangement joins TRBV9 to TRBJ2-7, with D uncertain. This CDR3 region has 15 residues. Germline CDR1 reads SGDLS; CDR2 reads YYNGEE. CDR3 residues: CASSVGNLGSSEQYF. The CDR3 nucleotides are TGTGCCAGCAGCGTAGGGAACCTGGGCTCCTCCGAGCAGTACTTC.

The chain combines TRBV19 with TRBJ1-1, with a tentative D call TRBD1 (6 bases). The CDR3 has 14 amino acids. Germline loops: CDR1 LNHDA, CDR2 SQIVND (reference sequence). Trimming took off 6 bases at V and 10 bases at J, with 21 bases between the two ends. CDR3 residues: CASSTDGGLGGAFF. The CDR3, as DNA: TGTGCCAGTAGCACGGACGGGGGGCTGGGGGGAGCTTTCTTT. Looking up the rest from reference TRBV19 and TRBJ1-1 gives the full variable domain: DGGITQSPKYLFRKEGQNVTLSCEQNLNHDAMYWYRQDPGQGLRLIYYSQIVNDFQKGDIAEGYSVSREKKESFPLTVTSAQKNPTAFYLCASSTDGGLGGAFFGQGTRLTVV.

The chain recombines TRBV9 with TRBJ2-5; D is ambiguous. CDR1 SGDLS and CDR2 YYNGEE come from the germline V gene. The CDR3 totals 14 residues. Trimming removed 0 bases at V and 4 bases at J, with 10 bases between. CDR3 bases: TGTGCCAGCAGCGTAGGTCTAGGCCGAGAGACCCAGTACTTC. It is translated as CASSVGLGRETQYF. The whole variable domain, filled in from reference TRBV9 and TRBJ2-5, reads DSGVTQTPKHLITATGQRVTLRCSPRSGDLSVYWYQQSLDQGLQFLIQYYNGEERAKGNILERFSAQQFPDLHSELNLSSLELGDSALYFCASSVGLGRETQYFGPGTRLLVL.

The chain recombines TRBV6-6 with TRBJ2-7; D call uncertain. Germline V lookup: CDR1 MNHNY, CDR2 SVGAGI (reference sequence). The V end lost 7 bases, the J end lost 2 bases, and 15 bases lay between the germline ends. The CDR3 covers 14 residues. This CDR3 is CASTDIEITYEQYF. The CDR3 coding sequence is TGTGCCAGCACCGATATAGAGATCACCTACGAGCAGTACTTC.

A note on this clone: The same CDR3 arises from other DNA sequences in this sample as well. V gene TRBV7-8 combines with J gene TRBJ2-7, with 10 bases lining up with TRBD2. Germline CDR1 SGHVS, CDR2 FQNEAQ. The J segment lost 4 bases and the V segment lost 1 base, leaving 1 base of the junction unmatched. The CDR3 runs to 14 residues. CDR3 region: CASSLGLAGYEQYF. CDR3 sequence (DNA): TGTGCCAGCAGCTTAGGACTAGCGGGTTACGAGCAGTACTTC.

On this clone: In the same sample, other DNA sequences code for this CDR3. This chain links TRBV7-9 with TRBJ2-1; no reliable D call. Trimming left V 0 bases short and J 4 bases short, with 4 bases between. Germline V lookup: CDR1 SEHNR, CDR2 FQNEAQ (reference sequence). The length of the CDR3 is 13 residues. CDR3: CASSLAEYNEQFF. CDR3 bases: TGTGCCAGCAGCTTAGCAGAGTACAATGAGCAGTTCTTC.

This clone was found once. The chain joins TRBV7-2 to TRBJ2-1; 9 positions match TRBD2. From germline, CDR1 is SGHTA and CDR2 FQGNSA. The CDR3 runs to 16 residues. The V and J ends lost 5 bases and 10 bases, in that order; junction bases with no gene match: 15. CDR3 in DNA: TGTGCCAGCAGCCAAGCACAAGCGGGAGGCTTTGGGGAGCAGTTCTTC. Its translation is CASSQAQAGGFGEQFF.

This chain joins TRBV18 and TRBJ1-4; D may be TRBD1 (5 bases). Germline V gives CDR1 KGHSH, CDR2 LQKENI. Trimming took off 2 bases at V and 12 bases at J, with 13 bases between the two ends. The CDR3 is 13 amino acids. The CDR3 protein is CASSPVQVKELFF. Here the CDR3 DNA reads TGTGCCAGCTCACCAGTACAGGTGAAAGAACTGTTTTTT.

The V gene is TRBV6-1, the J gene TRBJ1-4; D uncertain. CDR1 is MNHNS, CDR2 SASEGT, per germline. V lost 4 bases and J 8 bases, leaving 14 bases between the germline ends. This CDR3 has 14 residues. The CDR3 reads CASSARVYLEKLFF. CDR3 nucleotides: TGTGCCAGCAGTGCCCGGGTGTATTTAGAAAAACTGTTTTTT.

The J gene is TRBJ1-3, the V gene TRBV28; D possibly corresponds to TRBD1 (5 bases). The CDR3 contains 14 residues. Germline CDR1 MDHEN, CDR2 SYDVKM. V shed 5 bases and J shed 4 bases, with 12 bases lying between them. The CDR3 is CASSRGIPGNTIYF. The DNA for the CDR3 is TGTGCCAGCAGTCGGGGGATCCCAGGAAACACCATATATTTT.

The chain links TRBV18 to TRBJ2-1; 7 positions match TRBD1. This CDR3 has 13 residues. Losses at the gene ends were 4 bases for V and 7 bases for J; bases not matched to a gene: 4. Germline V gives CDR1 KGHSH, CDR2 LQKENI. The CDR3 spells CASSLKQGNEQFF. The CDR3 bases are TGTGCCAGCTCACTGAAACAGGGGAATGAGCAGTTCTTC.

V usage is TRBV27 and J usage is TRBJ2-7; 8 bases fit TRBD2. CDR1 is MNHEY, CDR2 SMNVEV, per germline (reference sequence). The CDR3 sequence is 13 residues long. The V segment lost 5 bases and the J segment 4 bases; nucleotides outside the gene matches: 4. This chain's CDR3 is CASSKGLAYEQYF. The CDR3 DNA reads TGTGCCAGCAGTAAAGGACTAGCTTACGAGCAGTACTTC.

This chain joins TRBV7-2 and TRBJ2-7, with TRBD2 identical over 7 bases. Germline CDR1 is SGHTA and CDR2 is FQGNSA. Trimming at V came to 5 bases and at J to 3 bases, leaving 13 bases not matched to a gene. The CDR3 extends over 16 amino acids. The CDR3 nucleotides are TGTGCCAGCAGCACCTTAGAGCGGGGAACGAACTACGAGCAGTACTTC. Its protein is CASSTLERGTNYEQYF. Variable domain in full (rest from reference TRBV7-2 and TRBJ2-7): GAGVSQSPSNKVTEKGKDVELRCDPISGHTALYWYRQSLGQGLEFLIYFQGNSAPDKSGLPSDRFSAERTGGSVSTLTIQRTQQEDSAVYLCASSTLERGTNYEQYFGPGTRLTVT.

The chain couples TRBV5-4 to TRBJ2-1; possibly TRBD2 for D (5 bases). Per germline, CDR1 SGHNT and CDR2 YYREEE (reference sequence). V gave up 0 bases and J gave up 5 bases, with 12 bases separating them. The CDR3 has 15 residues. The CDR3 bases are TGTGCCAGCAGCTTGGTCGAGCGGCTTCACAATGAGCAGTTCTTC. Translated, it gives CASSLVERLHNEQFF.

This clone is a singleton in its sample. The chain is built from TRBV2 and TRBJ1-2, with D possibly TRBD1 on 6 matching bases. The CDR3 is made up of 14 amino acids. V was pared by 6 bases and J by 0 bases, with 11 bases between. Per the germline V gene, CDR1 is SNHLY and CDR2 is FYNNEI. The CDR3: CASSDRTSNYGYTF. Here the CDR3 DNA reads TGTGCCAGCAGCGACAGGACCTCTAACTATGGCTACACCTTC.

The V and J genes are TRBV29-1 and TRBJ1-3; D possibly corresponds to TRBD1 (6 bases). There are 16 residues in the CDR3. Between the trimmed V and J ends, which lost 1 base and 1 base, there was a span of 14 bases. The germline V gene has CDR1 SQVTM and CDR2 ANQGSEA. In DNA, the CDR3 is TGCAGCGTTGAAGGTCAGGGGAATAAGTCTGGAAACACCATATATTTT. It is translated as CSVEGQGNKSGNTIYF.

The chain joins TRBV6-1 to TRBJ1-5; 7 positions match TRBD1. CDR3 length: 15 amino acids. CDR1 and CDR2 from the germline V gene are MNHNS and SASEGT. V shed 1 base and J 3 bases; nucleotides not matched to a gene: 3. CDR3 residues: CASSEVGGFNQPQHF. Here the CDR3 DNA reads TGTGCCAGCAGTGAAGTAGGGGGCTTCAATCAGCCCCAGCATTTT.

CDR3 DNA: TGTGCCAGCAGTGGGTTTGTGGGGGCGTCCGGGGAGCTGTTTTTT. Its protein is CASSGFVGASGELFF. This sequence joins TRBV25-1 and TRBJ2-2, with D possibly matching TRBD1 (6 bases). Germline V gene lookup returns CDR1 MGHDK and CDR2 SYGVNS. CDR3 length equals 15 residues. Between the trimmed V and J ends, which lost 4 bases and 6 bases, there was a span of 15 bases.

The chain combines TRBV9 with TRBJ2-1; possibly TRBD2 for D (6 bases). Per the germline V gene, CDR1 is SGDLS and CDR2 is YYNGEE. The ends were cut back, 0 bases at V and 8 bases at J, with 15 bases in the middle. The CDR3 is 15 amino acids. DNA of the CDR3: TGTGCCAGCAGCGTAGCTACGACGGGGGTTGATGAGCAGTTCTTC. The encoded protein is CASSVATTGVDEQFF.

The V and J genes are TRBV10-3 and TRBJ1-1; 7 bases are a match to TRBD1. The CDR3 length is 13 residues. CDR1 is ENHRY, CDR2 SYGVKD, per germline. The junction had 7 bases not matched to a gene; V was cut back by 6 bases and J by 6 bases. The CDR3 nucleotides are TGTGCCATCAGCCTTAACAGGGGATCTGAAGCTTTCTTT. The encoded protein is CAISLNRGSEAFF.

The chain joins TRBV28 to TRBJ1-2, with D possibly being TRBD1 (5 bases). Germline V gene data show CDR1 as MDHEN and CDR2 as SYDVKM. The CDR3 spans 14 residues. The V end was cut by 2 bases, the J end by 1 base, with 8 bases between. This chain's CDR3 is CASSLQGGNYGYTF. CDR3 DNA sequence: TGTGCCAGCAGTTTACAGGGAGGTAACTATGGCTACACCTTC.

The J gene is TRBJ2-7, the V gene TRBV4-1; 10 nucleotides match TRBD1. Trimming removed 2 bases from V and 0 bases from J; junction bases left unmatched: 4. Germline V lookup: CDR1 MGHRA, CDR2 YSYEKL. The CDR3 sequence is 16 residues long. CDR3 nucleotide sequence: TGCGCCAGCAGCCAATCGGGACAGGGGAGCTCCTACGAGCAGTACTTC. It is translated as CASSQSGQGSSYEQYF.

The rearrangement joins TRBV19 to TRBJ2-1; TRBD1 matches at 11 bases. There are 17 residues in the CDR3. CDR1 LNHDA and CDR2 SQIVND come from the germline V gene (reference sequence). V was pared by 6 bases and J by 7 bases, with 14 bases of the junction left unmatched. The CDR3 spells CASSAASGDRGVNEQFF. The CDR3 bases are TGTGCCAGTAGCGCCGCAAGTGGGGACAGGGGGGTGAATGAGCAGTTCTTC.

In its sample, this clone was seen once. V usage is TRBV7-9 and J usage is TRBJ1-2; TRBD1 might be the D (6 bases). Trimming removed 4 bases from V and 0 bases from J, with 18 bases in between. Germline assignment: CDR1 SEHNR and CDR2 FQNEAQ (reference sequence). The CDR3 length is 17 residues. The CDR3 nucleotides read TGTGCCAGCAGCTCCCGAGGGGGGGGACGTACTAACTATGGCTACACCTTC. Translating gives CASSSRGGGRTNYGYTF.

V is TRBV28 and J is TRBJ2-7, with TRBD2 identical over 11 bases. This CDR3 has 17 amino acids. Germline V gene lookup returns CDR1 MDHEN and CDR2 SYDVKM. The junction had 11 bases not matched to a gene; V was cut back by 5 bases and J by 2 bases. CDR3 in amino acids: CASSRRLRLAGTYEQYF. DNA for the CDR3: TGTGCCAGCAGTAGGCGGTTACGACTAGCGGGAACCTACGAGCAGTACTTC.

This chain connects TRBV15 to TRBJ2-7; D perhaps matches TRBD2 (6 bases). The germline V gene encodes CDR1 LNHNV and CDR2 YYDKDF (reference sequence). This CDR3 is 17 amino acids long. Deletions cut 0 bases from V and 0 bases from J, with 15 bases between. CDR3 residues: CATSRDPGTGSSYEQYF. Here the CDR3 DNA reads TGTGCCACCAGCAGAGATCCCGGGACTGGAAGCTCCTACGAGCAGTACTTC.

The chain uses TRBV2 and TRBJ1-2, with D perhaps TRBD1 (5 bases). Germline CDR1 reads SNHLY; CDR2 reads FYNNEI. The ends were cut back, 7 bases at V and 7 bases at J, with 19 bases in the middle. The length of the CDR3 is 14 residues. CDR3 coding DNA: TGTGCCAGCACCGCGGGGCCAAAGGTCCGTGGCTACACCTTC. It encodes CASTAGPKVRGYTF. The full variable domain, its missing parts supplied by reference TRBV2 and TRBJ1-2, is EPEVTQTPSHQVTQMGQEVILRCVPISNHLYFYWYRQILGQKVEFLVSFYNNEISEKSEIFDDQFSVERPDGSNFTLKIRSTKLEDSAMYFCASTAGPKVRGYTFGSGTRLTVV.

This chain uses TRBV29-1 with TRBJ1-1; D perhaps matches TRBD1 (5 bases). The germline V and J ends were trimmed by 5 bases and 0 bases, with 13 bases remaining between them. Germline V gene lookup returns CDR1 SQVTM and CDR2 ANQGSEA. The CDR3 is 14 amino acids. CDR3 residues: CSVMTVGMNTEAFF. The CDR3 DNA reads TGCAGCGTTATGACAGTAGGCATGAACACTGAAGCTTTCTTT.